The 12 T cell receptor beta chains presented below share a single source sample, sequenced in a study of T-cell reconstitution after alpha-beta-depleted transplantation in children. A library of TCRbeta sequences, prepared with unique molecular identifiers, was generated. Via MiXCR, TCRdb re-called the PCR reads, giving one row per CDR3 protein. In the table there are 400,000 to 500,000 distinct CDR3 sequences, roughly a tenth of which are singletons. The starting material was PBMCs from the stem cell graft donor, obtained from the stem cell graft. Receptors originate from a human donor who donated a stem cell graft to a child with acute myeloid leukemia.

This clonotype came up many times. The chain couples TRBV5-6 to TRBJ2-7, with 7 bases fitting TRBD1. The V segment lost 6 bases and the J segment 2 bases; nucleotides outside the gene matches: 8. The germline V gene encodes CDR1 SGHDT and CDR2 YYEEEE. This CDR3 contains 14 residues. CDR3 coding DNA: TGTGCCAGCACGGGACAGCTCTACCCCTACGAGCAGTACGTC. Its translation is CASTGQLYPYEQYV.

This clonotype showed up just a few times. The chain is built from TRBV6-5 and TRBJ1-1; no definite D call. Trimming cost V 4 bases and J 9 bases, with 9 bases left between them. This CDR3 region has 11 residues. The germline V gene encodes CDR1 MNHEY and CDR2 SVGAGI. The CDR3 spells CASSWASQAFF. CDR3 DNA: TGTGCCAGCAGTTGGGCTTCCCAAGCTTTCTTT.

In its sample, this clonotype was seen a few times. The CDR3 nucleotides are TGTGCCATCAGCGAAGCGGACAGAATGTACAATGAGCAGTTCTTC. The encoded protein is CAISEADRMYNEQFF. This chain links TRBV10-3 with TRBJ2-1; possible D gene TRBD1, 6 bases. Germline CDR1 and CDR2: ENHRY and SYGVKD. Trimming removed 6 bases from V and 4 bases from J, with 16 bases in between. This CDR3 has 15 residues.

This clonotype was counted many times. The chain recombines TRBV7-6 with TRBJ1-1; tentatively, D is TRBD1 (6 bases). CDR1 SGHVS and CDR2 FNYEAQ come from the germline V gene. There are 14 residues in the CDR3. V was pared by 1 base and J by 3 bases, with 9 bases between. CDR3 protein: CASSLGYRDTEAFF. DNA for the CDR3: TGTGCCAGCAGCTTAGGGTACAGGGACACTGAAGCTTTCTTT.

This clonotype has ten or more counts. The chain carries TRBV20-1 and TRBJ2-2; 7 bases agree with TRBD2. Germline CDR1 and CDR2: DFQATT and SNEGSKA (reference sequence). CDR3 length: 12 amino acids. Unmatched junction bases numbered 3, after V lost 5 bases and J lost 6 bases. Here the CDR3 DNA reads TGCAGTGCTGGACTAGAGGCCGGGGAGCTGTTTTTT. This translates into CSAGLEAGELFF.

The CDR3, as DNA: TGTGCCATCAGTGACGGGACTAGCGGGAGCGATGAGCAGTTCTTC. Amino acid sequence: CAISDGTSGSDEQFF. The V and J genes are TRBV10-3 and TRBJ2-1; 14 nucleotides match TRBD2. CDR1 ENHRY and CDR2 SYGVKD come from the germline V gene. The CDR3 has 15 residues. V dropped 3 bases and J dropped 8; count of bases not matched to a gene: 3.

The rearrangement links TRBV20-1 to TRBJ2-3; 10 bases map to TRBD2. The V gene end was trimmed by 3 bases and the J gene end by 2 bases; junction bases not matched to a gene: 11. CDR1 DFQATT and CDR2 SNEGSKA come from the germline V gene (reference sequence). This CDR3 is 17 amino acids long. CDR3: CSASDLAGANPTDTQYF. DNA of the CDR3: TGCAGTGCTAGCGACCTAGCGGGGGCCAACCCCACAGATACGCAGTATTTT.

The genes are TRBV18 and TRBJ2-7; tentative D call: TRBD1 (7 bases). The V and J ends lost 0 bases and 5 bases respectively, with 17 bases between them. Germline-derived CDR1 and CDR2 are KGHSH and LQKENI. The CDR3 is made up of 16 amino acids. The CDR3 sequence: CASSPPTGRLIHEQYF. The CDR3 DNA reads TGTGCCAGCTCACCACCGACAGGGAGGCTGATCCACGAGCAGTACTTC.

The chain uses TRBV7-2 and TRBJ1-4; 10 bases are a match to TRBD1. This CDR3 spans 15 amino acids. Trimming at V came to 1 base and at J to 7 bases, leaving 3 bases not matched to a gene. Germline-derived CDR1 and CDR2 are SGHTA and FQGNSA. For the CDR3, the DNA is TGTGCCAGCAGCTTAGGTGACAGGGGGCGTGAAAAACTGTTTTTT. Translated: CASSLGDRGREKLFF.

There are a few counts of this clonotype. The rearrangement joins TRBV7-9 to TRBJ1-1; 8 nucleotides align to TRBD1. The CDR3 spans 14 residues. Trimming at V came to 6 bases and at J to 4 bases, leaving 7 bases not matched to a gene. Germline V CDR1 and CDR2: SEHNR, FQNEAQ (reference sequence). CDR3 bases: TGTGCCAGCAGACCTCTAGGACAGGGCACTGAAGCTTTCTTT. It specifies CASRPLGQGTEAFF.

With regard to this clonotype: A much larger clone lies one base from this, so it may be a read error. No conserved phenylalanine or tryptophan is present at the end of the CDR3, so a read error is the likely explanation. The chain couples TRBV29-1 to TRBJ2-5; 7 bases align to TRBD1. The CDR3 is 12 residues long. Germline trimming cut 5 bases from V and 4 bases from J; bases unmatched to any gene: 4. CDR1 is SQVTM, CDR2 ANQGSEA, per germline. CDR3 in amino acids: CSVTGQVETQYL. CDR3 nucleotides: TGCAGCGTTACAGGACAGGTAGAGACCCAGTACTTG.

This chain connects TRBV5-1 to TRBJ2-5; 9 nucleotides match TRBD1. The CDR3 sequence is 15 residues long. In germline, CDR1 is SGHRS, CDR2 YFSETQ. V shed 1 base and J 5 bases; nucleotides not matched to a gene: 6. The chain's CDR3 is CASSLLQGASETQYF. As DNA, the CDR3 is TGCGCCAGCAGCTTGTTACAGGGGGCCTCGGAGACCCAGTACTTC.